The rows below give T cell receptor beta chains drawn from one sample of a study of T cell responses to AZD1222 COVID-19 vaccine. Assay used: immunoSEQ multiplex PCR; TCRdb lists only in-frame clones, some missing. This table has roughly 120,000 clones, 81% appearing once. The specimen was peripheral blood, collected on day 0 of AZD1222 vaccination. The receptors derive from an adult in good health. Both conserved end residues are part of each CDR3. A D gene is named only where the DNA matches it firmly. A row's size may be missing; if present it is once, few, many or a size class.

TRBD1 - TRBJ1-5 TRBV27 TGTGCCAGCAGTTTTCGTCCGGACAGGGCTAGCAATCAGCCCCAGCATTTT CASSFRPDRASNQPQHF
TRBD1 - TRBJ1-6 TRBV6-5 TGTGCCAGCAGGTACACCCAGGGGGCTGATTCACCCCTCCACTTT CASRYTQGADSPLHF
TRBD2 once TRBJ2-1 TRBV10-1 TGCGCCAGCAGTGAGTCGCAGCGGGGGTTTAATGAGCAGTTCTTC CASSESQRGFNEQFF
TRBD1 - TRBJ2-7 TRBV4-3 TGCGCCAGCAGCAGGGGACAGGGGGCGGGCGAGCAGTACTTC CASSRGQGAGEQYF
TRBD1 - TRBJ2-7 TRBV19 TGTGCCAGTAGTATCCCCGGACAGGGGACCTACGAGCAGTACTTC CASSIPGQGTYEQYF
- - TRBJ1-5 TRBV7-2 TGTGCCAGCAGCTTTGGTAGCGATAGCAATCAGCCCCAGCATTTT CASSFGSDSNQPQHF
TRBD1 - TRBJ1-1 TRBV6-5 TGTGCCAGCAGGGGGAGACAGGGGGGTACTGAAGCTTTCTTT CASRGRQGGTEAFF
- - TRBJ2-7 TRBV5-8 TGTGCCAGCAGCCCCCGCGGGGCTAACTACGAGCAGTACTTC CASSPRGANYEQYF
- once TRBJ1-3 TRBV6-5 TGTGCCAGCAGTTACTCGAAGGGGCACGGAAACACCATATATTTT CASSYSKGHGNTIYF
- - TRBJ1-4 TRBV12-3/TRBV12-4 TGTGCCAGCAGTCGCCTGGGGGCTCCAAAACTGTTTTTT CASSRLGAPKLFF
TRBD1 - TRBJ2-5 TRBV4-1 TGCGCCAGCAGCCACCAGACAGGGCGAGGGAAGACCCAGTACTTC CASSHQTGRGKTQYF
- - TRBJ1-1 TRBV24-1 TGTGCCACCAGTGATTTAGACAGCGGGGGAGCTTTCTTT CATSDLDSGGAFF
- - TRBJ1-2 TRBV28 TGTGCCAGCAGTTTTGGGGGGTCGGACTATGGCTACACCTTC CASSFGGSDYGYTF
- - TRBJ1-3 TRBV28 TGTGCCAGCCTGGACCCTGGAAACACCATATATTTT CASLDPGNTIYF
TRBD2 once TRBJ2-7 TRBV19 TGTGCCAGTAGTATCGGCGGGAGCTCCTACGAGCAGTACTTC CASSIGGSSYEQYF
TRBD2 - TRBJ2-2 TRBV10-2 TGCGCCAGCAGACTGGGACTATACACCGGGGAGCTGTTTTTT CASRLGLYTGELFF
TRBD1 - TRBJ2-7 TRBV19 TGTGCCAGTAGAAGGGGACAGGGTGACGAGCAGTACTTC CASRRGQGDEQYF
TRBD1 - TRBJ1-6 TRBV11-2 TGTGCCAGCAGACGAGACAGGGCTCGTAATTCACCCCTCCACTTT CASRRDRARNSPLHF
- - TRBJ1-2 TRBV15 TGTGCCACCAGCAGAGATCTCGGACCCAGAAACTATGGCTACACCTTC CATSRDLGPRNYGYTF
- - TRBJ1-2 TRBV2 TGTGCCAGCAGTGAAAGCGGGCAGGGCTACACCTTC CASSESGQGYTF
TRBD2 - TRBJ2-1 TRBV10-1 TGCGCCAGCAGTGACTCAGCGGGAGGCCGCTTGGAGCAGTTCTTC CASSDSAGGRLEQFF
TRBD2 - TRBJ2-3 TRBV7-3 TGTGCCAGCAGCCCCCAGGGCGGGGGGGCCAGGGGCACGCAGTATTTT CASSPQGGGARGTQYF
- - TRBJ1-3 TRBV5-6 TGTGCCAGCAGCCCGGCGGGCGGCGGGGTCAAGAACACCATATATTTT CASSPAGGGVKNTIYF
TRBD1 few TRBJ1-1 TRBV19 TGTGCCAGTAGTATAGGGACAGGGTGGAGCACTGAAGCTTTCTTT CASSIGTGWSTEAFF
TRBD1 - TRBJ2-1 TRBV5-1 TGCGCCAGCAGCCGGGGTACAGGGGGCCCCTACAATGAGCAGTTCTTC CASSRGTGGPYNEQFF